This T cell receptor (beta chain) appears in the sequencing data of a study of T-cell reconstitution after alpha-beta-depleted transplantation in children. Whole-study findings and limits: High day-60 TCRbeta diversity in some patients came from surviving recipient T cells and thymic progenitors. After one year, T-cell counts and TCRbeta diversity mostly came from new T cells. At around two months after transplant, the alpha-beta T cells were reportedly derived from several hundred expanded clones that came from non-depleted graft cells.

Unique molecular identifiers tagged the TCRbeta library. TCRdb itself ran the PCR reads through MiXCR, one entry per CDR3 protein. The sample has 350,000 to 500,000 distinct CDR3 sequences, over 40% seen once. This clonotype was observed many times. The antigen is undetermined. The CDR3 covers 13 residues. Germline-derived CDR1 and CDR2 are DFQATT and SNEGSKA (reference sequence). This sequence was found in a girl between 2 and 10 years old with aplastic anemia, due to receive a stem cell transplant. The J gene is TRBJ2-1, the V gene TRBV20-1; TRBD2 agrees at 8 bases. The sample in question was PBMCs, obtained before TCRalphabeta/CD19-depleted stem cell transplant. CDR3 nucleotide sequence: TGCAGGAGCGGCGGGAGGCAATACAATGAGCAGTTCTTC. Protein sequence: CRSGGRQYNEQFF.